Shown below are 6 T cell receptor beta chains from a single sample sequenced in a study of blood T cell repertoires in COVID-19. Data came from immunoSEQ multiplex PCR; TCRdb stores just in-frame clones and leaves some out. The table records around 140,000 clones, around 86% of them present only once. Sequencing input: peripheral blood. These receptors were collected from a man aged 45-60 years with active COVID-19.

This clone was counted once. The chain has TRBV28 and TRBJ2-2; D is unresolved. Trimming removed 6 bases at V and 3 bases at J, with 11 bases between. Germline V gives CDR1 MDHEN, CDR2 SYDVKM. This CDR3 region has 14 residues. CDR3 loop: CASSPSHDTGELFF. The CDR3 coding sequence is TGTGCCAGCAGCCCATCACATGACACCGGGGAGCTGTTTTTT.

This sequence joins TRBV27 and TRBJ2-1, with 7 bases aligning to TRBD1. This CDR3 spans 18 amino acids. V lost 0 bases, J lost 1 base, and 9 bases stayed unmatched. CDR1 and CDR2 (germline): MNHEY, SMNVEV (reference sequence). As DNA, the CDR3 is TGTGCCAGCAGTTTATCGGCCCCAGGGGGAAGGTCCTACAATGAGCAGTTCTTC. This translates into CASSLSAPGGRSYNEQFF.

V and J are TRBV6-2 or TRBV6-3 and TRBJ2-7, with D possibly being TRBD1 (6 bases). V lost 6 bases, J lost 3 bases, and 9 bases lay in between. Germline CDR1 MNHEY, CDR2 SVGEGT. The CDR3 contains 12 residues. The CDR3 nucleotides are TGTGCCAGCAGCCGGACAGACTACGAGCAGTACTTC. It specifies CASSRTDYEQYF.

The V and J genes are TRBV5-8 and TRBJ1-1; TRBD1 might be the D (5 bases). The CDR3 spans 16 residues. Trimming removed 4 bases from V and 0 bases from J, with 16 bases in between. Germline V gene data show CDR1 as SGHTS and CDR2 as YDEGEE. The CDR3 sequence is CASSGTGSRMNTEAFF. Written as DNA, the CDR3 is TGTGCCAGCAGCGGTACAGGCAGCCGGATGAACACTGAAGCTTTCTTT. Combining the CDR3 with reference TRBV5-8 and TRBJ1-1 gives the whole variable domain EAGVTQSPTHLIKTRGQQATLRCSPISGHTSVYWYQQALGLGLQFLLWYDEGEERNRGNFPPRFSGRQFPNYSSELNVNALELEDSALYLCASSGTGSRMNTEAFFGQGTRLTVV.

The count of this clone is one. The genes are TRBV5-1 and TRBJ2-5; tentatively, D is TRBD2 (6 bases). Germline CDR1 SGHRS, CDR2 YFSETQ. This CDR3 is built from 13 residues. V was shortened by 4 bases and J by 5 bases, with 12 bases between the two germline ends. CDR3 residues: CASSPNSGETQYF. The CDR3 bases are TGCGCCAGCAGCCCTAACAGCGGGGAGACCCAGTACTTC.

The chain couples TRBV25-1 to TRBJ2-3, with 8 bases aligning to TRBD1. Per germline, CDR1 MGHDK and CDR2 SYGVNS. Trimming removed 3 bases from V and 5 bases from J; junction bases left unmatched: 13. This CDR3 is built from 17 residues. CDR3 in amino acids: CASSDPSRTGWEDTQYF. The CDR3 nucleotides read TGTGCCAGCAGTGACCCCTCGAGGACAGGGTGGGAAGATACGCAGTATTTT.